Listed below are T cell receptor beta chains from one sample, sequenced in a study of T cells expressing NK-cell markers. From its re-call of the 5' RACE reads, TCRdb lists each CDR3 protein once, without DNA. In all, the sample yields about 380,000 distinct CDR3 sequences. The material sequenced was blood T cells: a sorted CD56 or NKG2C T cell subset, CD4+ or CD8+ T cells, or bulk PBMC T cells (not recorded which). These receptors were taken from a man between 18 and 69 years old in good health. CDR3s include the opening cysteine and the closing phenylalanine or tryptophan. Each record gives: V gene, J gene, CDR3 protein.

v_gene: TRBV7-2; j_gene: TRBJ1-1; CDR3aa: CASSLKSGGNTEAFF
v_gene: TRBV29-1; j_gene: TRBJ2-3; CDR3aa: CSVGGQDRGVRTDTQYF
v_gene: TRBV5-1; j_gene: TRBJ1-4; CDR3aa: CASATDSTNEKLFF
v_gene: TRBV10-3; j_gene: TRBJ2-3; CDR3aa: CAIKTGTSGGNTDTQYF
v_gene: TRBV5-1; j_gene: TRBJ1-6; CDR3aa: CASRPGGDSPLHF
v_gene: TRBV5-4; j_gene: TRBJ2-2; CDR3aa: CASSLSGLITGELFF
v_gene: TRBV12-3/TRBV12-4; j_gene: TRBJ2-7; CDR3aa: CASSPGQGSYEQYF
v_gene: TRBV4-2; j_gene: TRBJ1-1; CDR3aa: CASSQDLTHRGGTEAFF
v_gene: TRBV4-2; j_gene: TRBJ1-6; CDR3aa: CASSQDPRAYNSPLHF
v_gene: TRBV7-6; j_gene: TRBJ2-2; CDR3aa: CASSPNLVRAGELFF
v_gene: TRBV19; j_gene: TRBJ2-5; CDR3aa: CASSKGAQTQYF
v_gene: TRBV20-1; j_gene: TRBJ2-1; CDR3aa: CSARDYQRGGHEQFF
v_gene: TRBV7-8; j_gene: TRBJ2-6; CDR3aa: CASSLAHISTGRIGANVLTF
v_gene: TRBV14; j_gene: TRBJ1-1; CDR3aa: CASSQPGQGAPEAFF
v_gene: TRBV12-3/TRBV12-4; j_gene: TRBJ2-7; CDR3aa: CASSLVAGGTLYEQYF
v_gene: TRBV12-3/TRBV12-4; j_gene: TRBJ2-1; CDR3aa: CASSFSGRIYNEQFF
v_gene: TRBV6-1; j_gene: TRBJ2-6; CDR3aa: CASRTDPLGANVLTF
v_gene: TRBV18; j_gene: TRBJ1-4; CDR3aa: CASSPRTPGTDEKLFF
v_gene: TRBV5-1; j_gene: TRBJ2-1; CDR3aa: CASSLGGPGYNEQFF
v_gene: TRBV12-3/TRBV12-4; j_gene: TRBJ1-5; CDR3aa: CASSPMDGDSNQPQHF
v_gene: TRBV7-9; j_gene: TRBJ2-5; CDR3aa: CASSPQGSTQETQYF
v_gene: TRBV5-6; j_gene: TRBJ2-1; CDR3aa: CASSLARERINNEQFF
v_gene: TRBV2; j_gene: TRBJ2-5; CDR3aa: CASTGGQLAGGQETQYF
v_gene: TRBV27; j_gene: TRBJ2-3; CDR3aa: CASSLFRHTDTQYF
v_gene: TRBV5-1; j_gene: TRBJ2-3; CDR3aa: CASRIGLSRTDTQYF
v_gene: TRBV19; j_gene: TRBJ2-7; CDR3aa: CASSIGHAYEQYF
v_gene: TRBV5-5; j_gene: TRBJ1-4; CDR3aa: CASSPWVWTTDEKLFF
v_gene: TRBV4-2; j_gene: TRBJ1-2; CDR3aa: CASSPRGVGYTF
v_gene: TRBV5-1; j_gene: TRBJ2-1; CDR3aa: CASQPGTGGGSAAYNEQFF
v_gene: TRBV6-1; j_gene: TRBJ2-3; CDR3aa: CASQAGGPTDTQYF
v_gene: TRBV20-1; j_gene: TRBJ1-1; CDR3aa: CSASDRDKAFF
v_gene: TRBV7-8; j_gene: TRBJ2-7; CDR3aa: CASSFQDFDEQYF
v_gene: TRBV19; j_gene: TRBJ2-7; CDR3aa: CASRSGMWEQYF
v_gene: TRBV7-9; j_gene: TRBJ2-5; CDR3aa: CASRSPLRTGYQETQYF
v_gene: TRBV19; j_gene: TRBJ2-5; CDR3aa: CASSQETQYSQYF
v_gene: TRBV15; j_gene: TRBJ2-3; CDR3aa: CATSRSGGRTDTQYF
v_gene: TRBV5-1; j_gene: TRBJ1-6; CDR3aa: CASSLTGVVDSPLHF
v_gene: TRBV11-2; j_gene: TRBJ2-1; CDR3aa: CASRGEASGGPSSYNEQFF
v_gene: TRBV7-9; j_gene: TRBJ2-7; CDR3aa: CASSHPGSASSYEQYF
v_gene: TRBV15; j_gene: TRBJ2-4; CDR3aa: CATSRFAQGGNIQYF
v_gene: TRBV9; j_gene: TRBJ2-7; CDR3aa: CASSVDPDYEQYF
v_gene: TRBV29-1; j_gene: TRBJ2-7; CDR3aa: CSVDVGYEQYF
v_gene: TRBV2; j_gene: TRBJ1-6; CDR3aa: CASSEWAGQANSPLHF
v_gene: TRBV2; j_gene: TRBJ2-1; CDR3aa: CASSERTSRNEQFF
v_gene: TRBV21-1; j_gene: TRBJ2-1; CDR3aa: CASRLSPQSSYNEQFF
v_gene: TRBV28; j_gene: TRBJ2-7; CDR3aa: CASSNDAIGRFEQYF
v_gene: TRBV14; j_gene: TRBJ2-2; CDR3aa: CASKTGTGSTGELFF
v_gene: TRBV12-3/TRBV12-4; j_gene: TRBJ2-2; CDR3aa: CASSPVSGVGELFF
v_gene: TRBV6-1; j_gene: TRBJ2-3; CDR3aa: CASSDSGGGWDTQYF
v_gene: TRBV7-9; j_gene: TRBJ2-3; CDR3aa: CASSGGLAGVGDTQYF